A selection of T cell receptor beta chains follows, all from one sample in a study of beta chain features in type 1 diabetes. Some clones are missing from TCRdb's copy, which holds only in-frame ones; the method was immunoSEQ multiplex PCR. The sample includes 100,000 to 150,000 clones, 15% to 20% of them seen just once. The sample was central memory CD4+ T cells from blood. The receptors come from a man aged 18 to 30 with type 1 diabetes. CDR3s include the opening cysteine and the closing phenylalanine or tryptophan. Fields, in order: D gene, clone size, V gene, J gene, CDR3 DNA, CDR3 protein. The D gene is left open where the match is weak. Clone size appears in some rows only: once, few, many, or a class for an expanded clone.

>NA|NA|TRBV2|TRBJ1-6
TGTGCCAGCAGACGAATTGTGGGGCTGAATTCACCCCTCCACTTT
CASRRIVGLNSPLHF
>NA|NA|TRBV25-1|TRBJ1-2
TGTGCCAGCAGTGCAGGTTATGGCTACACCTTC
CASSAGYGYTF
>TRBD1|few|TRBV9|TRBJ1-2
TGTGCCAGCAGCGTAGGCCAAACTGCGGGACAGGGGGTCTATGGCTACACCTTC
CASSVGQTAGQGVYGYTF
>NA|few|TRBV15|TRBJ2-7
TGTGCCACCAGCAGAGATTACCTCTACGAGCAGTACTTC
CATSRDYLYEQYF
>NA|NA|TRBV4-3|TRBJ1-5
TGCGCCAGCAGCCAAGATACACGTAATCAGCCCCAGCATTTT
CASSQDTRNQPQHF
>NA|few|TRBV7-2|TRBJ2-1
TGTGCCAGCAGCTTAGCGTTGGGGGCCTCCTACAATGAGCAGTTCTTC
CASSLALGASYNEQFF
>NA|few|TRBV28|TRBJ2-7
TGTGCCAGCACCATTTCGGGGTACGAGCAGTACTTC
CASTISGYEQYF
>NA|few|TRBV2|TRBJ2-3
TGTGCCAGCAGTGACTGGGGTGGTGTTGATACGCAGTATTTT
CASSDWGGVDTQYF
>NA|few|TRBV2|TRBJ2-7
TGTGCCAGCAGACCCTTGGGGACCCTGAGCCCCTACGAGCAGTACTTC
CASRPLGTLSPYEQYF
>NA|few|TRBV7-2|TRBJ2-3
TGTGCCAGCAGCCGTCGCAGGGAAGATACGCAGTATTTT
CASSRRREDTQYF
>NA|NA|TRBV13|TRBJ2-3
TGTGCCAGCAGCTTATGGCGGGTTGAAGATACGCAGTATTTT
CASSLWRVEDTQYF
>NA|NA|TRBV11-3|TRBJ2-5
TGTGCCAGCAGCCGCGGGGAAGAGACCCAGTACTTC
CASSRGEETQYF
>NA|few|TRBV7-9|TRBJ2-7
TGTGCCAGCAGCTTCGGGACATACTCCTACGAGCAGTACTTC
CASSFGTYSYEQYF
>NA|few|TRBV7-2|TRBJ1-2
TGTGCCAGCAGCTCAGACAGGACGGCTTTTGGCTACACCTTC
CASSSDRTAFGYTF
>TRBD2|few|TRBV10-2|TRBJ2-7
TGCGCCAGCAGGGTGACTAGCGGGATTCCCTACGAGCAGTACTTC
CASRVTSGIPYEQYF
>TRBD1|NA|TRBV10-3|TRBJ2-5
TGTGCCATCACCCCGGGGACAGGGGAAGAGACCCAGTACTTC
CAITPGTGEETQYF
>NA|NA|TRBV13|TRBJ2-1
TGTGCCAGCAGCCACAATAAGCGGGCGGCCTACAATGAGCAGTTCTTC
CASSHNKRAAYNEQFF